The rows below give T cell receptor beta chains drawn from one sample of a study of T cells in Graves' hyperthyroidism and ophthalmopathy. TCRdb reprocessed the multiplex PCR reads via MiXCR and lists one record per CDR3 protein. The sample records about 98,000 distinct CDR3 sequences, roughly 40% being singletons. Sequencing input: peripheral blood or thyroid tissue (not recorded which). Every receptor here comes from a woman between 25 and 40 years old with Graves' hyperthyroidism. Each CDR3 is given with its conserved first and last residue. D genes are given only for firm matches. Only part of the rows carry a size: once, few, many, or a class if the clone is expanded.

size	D	J	V	DNA	CDR3
NA	NA	TRBJ1-4	TRBV12-5	TGTGCTAGTGGTCCGGGGAGGAATGAAAAACTGTTTTTT	CASGPGRNEKLFF
few	TRBD2	TRBJ2-7	TRBV7-2	TGTGCCAGCAGCCGATGGGCGGGACTAGCGGTCTACGAGCAGTACTTC	CASSRWAGLAVYEQYF
NA	NA	TRBJ2-7	TRBV5-5	TGTGCCAGCAGTCATGGGACAATCAAATCCCGATACTACGAGCAGTACTTC	CASSHGTIKSRYYEQYF
many	TRBD1	TRBJ1-1	TRBV5-1	TGCGCCAGCAGCTGGGGGGACAGGAGCTCCGCTTTCTTT	CASSWGDRSSAFF
many	NA	TRBJ2-7	TRBV6-2/TRBV6-3	TGTGCCAGCACCTCTCCTCGCGCAGGCGAGTACGAGCAGTACTTC	CASTSPRAGEYEQYF
many	NA	TRBJ1-5	TRBV4-2	TGTGCCAGCAAGGGGGGGCTCAATCAGCCCCAGCATTTT	CASKGGLNQPQHF
NA	NA	TRBJ1-2	TRBV20-1	TGCAGTGCTCTCCGGCGGGGAACCGGCTACACCTTC	CSALRRGTGYTF
many	NA	TRBJ2-7	TRBV6-6	TGTGCCAGCAGTTGGAACACCTACGAGCGGTACTTC	CASSWNTYERYF
once	NA	TRBJ2-6	TRBV10-3	TGTGCCATCAGTGCTGAGCTTGCTGGGGCTAACGTCCTGACTTTC	CAISAELAGANVLTF
many	NA	TRBJ1-1	TRBV5-1	TGCGCCAGCAGGGTTTGGGGGTGGGGGACTGAAGCTTTCTTT	CASRVWGWGTEAFF
NA	NA	TRBJ2-3	TRBV6-2/TRBV6-3	TGTGCCAGCAGTTACGGGAGAGTTCTCACAGATACGCAGTATTTT	CASSYGRVLTDTQYF
many	NA	TRBJ1-1	TRBV2	TGTGCCAGCAGCGTTAACAGGGCCAGGAACACTGAAGCTTTCTTT	CASSVNRARNTEAFF
NA	TRBD1	TRBJ2-5	TRBV20-1	TGCAGTGCCCTAGGACAGGGAAGAGGTCTAAGTGAGACCCCGTACTTC	CSALGQGRGLSETPYF
NA	NA	TRBJ2-5	TRBV20-1	TGCAGTGCTAGAGATGGAGGACGGCAAGAGACCCAGTACTTC	CSARDGGRQETQYF
many	TRBD1	TRBJ1-5	TRBV19	TGTGCCAGTAGTATACAGGGGGCCCAGCCCCAGCATTTT	CASSIQGAQPQHF
NA	TRBD1	TRBJ1-1	TRBV2	TGTGCCAGCAGAACAGACAGGGGGATAACTGAAGCTTTCTTT	CASRTDRGITEAFF
NA	NA	TRBJ1-4	TRBV7-9	TGTGCCAGCAGTTTTCTCCCGGGGTTTGCAACTAATGAAATACTGTTTTTT	CASSFLPGFATNEILFF
few	NA	TRBJ2-3	TRBV6-1	TGTGCCAGCAGTGTCCGCGGGGCCCTCACAGATACGCAGTATTTT	CASSVRGALTDTQYF
NA	NA	TRBJ2-3	TRBV11-2	TGTGCCAGCAGCCCCGGGGCTTTCACAGATACGCAGTATTTT	CASSPGAFTDTQYF
NA	NA	TRBJ1-1	TRBV19	TGTGCCAATAGTATCTCCTGGACAGCCATCACTGAAGCTTCCTTT	CANSISWTAITEASF
few	TRBD1	TRBJ2-3	TRBV12-3/TRBV12-4	TGTGCCAGTGGACAGGAAGGTTTCACAGATACGCAGTATTTT	CASGQEGFTDTQYF
NA	NA	TRBJ1-3	TRBV20-1	TGCAGTGCTAGAGGTCCGCTAGCTGGAAACACCATATATTTT	CSARGPLAGNTIYF
NA	NA	TRBJ1-2	TRBV7-2	TGTGCCAGCAGCTTAGCGGGAGCCTTT	CASSLAGAF
NA	NA	TRBJ2-5	TRBV7-6	TGTGCCAGCAGCCATGGACACCTCCAAGAGACCCAGTACTTC	CASSHGHLQETQYF
many	NA	TRBJ1-6	TRBV6-6	TGTGCCAGCAGTTACGATTTGGGCCGCCCCCTCCACTTT	CASSYDLGRPLHF
many	TRBD1	TRBJ1-1	TRBV6-6	TGTGCCAGCAGTCTCCCCGGACAGGTCGGAGCTTTCTTT	CASSLPGQVGAFF